This paragraph covers one T cell receptor (beta chain) sequence. Its specificity is not known. As for treatment: about 20 received Ad26.COV2.S at low or high dose, single or two shots; about 5 received placebo; per-sample allocation not given. The samples were gathered on day 63 after the first injection of vaccine or placebo. These data originate in a study of Ad26.COV2.S vaccination and SARS-CoV-2 variants. Whole-study context: Sample donor was a member of the COV1001 Ad26.COV2.S trial arm. Donor got 5x10^10 or 1x10^11 viral particles of Ad26.COV2.S. Findings of the study overall: In vaccinated individuals, spike-specific CD8+ and CD4+ T cell responses reportedly displayed substantial breadth. Participants in the vaccine arm had higher spike-specific TCR breadth; placebo recipients had lower.

CDR1 and CDR2 from the germline V gene are LNHDA and SQIVND (reference sequence). The CDR3 length is 13 residues. V lost 5 bases and J 1 base, leaving 9 bases between the germline ends. Produced via immunoSEQ multiplex PCR; TCRdb's table is partial and in-frame only. The repertoire holds approximately 350,000 clones, with roughly 87% as singletons. The sample was peripheral blood, taken in a trial of Ad26.COV2.S vaccine versus placebo. This TCR derives from a person between 18 and 65 years old who received the Ad26.COV2.S COVID-19 vaccine or a placebo. The rearrangement uses TRBV19 and TRBJ2-7; D is perhaps TRBD1 (5 bases). CDR3 residues: CASSPQGSYEQYF. DNA for the CDR3: TGTGCCAGTAGTCCGCAGGGATCCTACGAGCAGTACTTC.